These 30 T cell receptor beta chains were sequenced from one sample in a study of T cell repertoires in cytomegalovirus infection. TCRdb re-analysed the reads in MiXCR, keeping a single row per CDR3 protein. Among more than 75,000 distinct CDR3 sequences listed, 3% to 4.5% were seen once. The sample was PBMCs. All receptors come from a human donor in good health (CMV status not recorded). Some clones in this sample may be carry-over from other donors' samples.

This clonotype was found many times. J is TRBJ1-4 and V is TRBV7-9, with D possibly matching TRBD1 (6 bases). Germline lookup yields CDR1 SEHNR and CDR2 FQNEAQ (reference sequence). This CDR3 is 13 amino acids long. Deletions cut 7 bases from V and 10 bases from J, with 16 bases between. CDR3 bases: TGTGCCAGCACCAAAAAACCGACAGGAAAACTGTTTTTT. This sequence encodes CASTKKPTGKLFF.

This clonotype was counted many times. The chain has TRBV11-2 and TRBJ1-5; 8 bases are shared with TRBD1. CDR3 length: 14 residues. V shed 5 bases, J shed 4 bases, and the junction held 4 bases outside the gene matches. Per the germline V gene, CDR1 is SGHAT and CDR2 is FQNNGV. CDR3 region: CASSAGQANQPQHF. CDR3 DNA: TGTGCCAGCAGCGCGGGACAGGCGAATCAGCCCCAGCATTTT.

Many counts were recorded for this clonotype. V usage is TRBV7-2 and J usage is TRBJ1-1, with D perhaps TRBD1 (6 bases). CDR1 is SGHTA, CDR2 FQGNSA, per germline. The CDR3 loop spans 16 amino acids. The V end lost 5 bases, the J end lost 5 bases, and 21 bases lay between the germline ends. This chain's CDR3 is CASSTSFKGRGTEAFF. In DNA form, the CDR3 reads TGTGCCAGCAGCACCTCGTTCAAAGGGAGGGGGACTGAAGCTTTCTTT.

This clonotype was detected ten times or more. V and J are TRBV30 and TRBJ1-2; possible D gene TRBD1, 5 bases. The CDR3 consists of 12 residues. The V gene's germline CDR1 is GTSNPN and CDR2 SVGIG (reference sequence). V lost 1 base to trimming and J lost 5 bases, with 8 bases between them. DNA of the CDR3: TGTGCCTGGAGTGGGACACTTTATGGCTACACCTTC. As protein: CAWSGTLYGYTF.

This clonotype was observed many times. The chain carries TRBV2 and TRBJ1-6, with TRBD1 as a possible D gene (5 bases). Trimming took 7 bases from V and 6 from J, leaving 19 bases between them. This CDR3 contains 16 residues. Germline V gene sequence: CDR1 SNHLY, CDR2 FYNNEI. CDR3 nucleotide sequence: TGTGCCAGCACCAAATACCGGCAGGGTTTTAATTCACCCCTCCACTTT. This codes for CASTKYRQGFNSPLHF.

This clonotype came up many times. The rearrangement uses TRBV4-3 and TRBJ2-7; D unclear. The CDR3 length is 15 residues. The germline V gene encodes CDR1 LGHNA and CDR2 YSLEER. Trimming took 0 bases from V and 2 from J, leaving 11 bases between them. The CDR3 protein is CASSQDRVGTYEQYF. The CDR3 nucleotides are TGCGCCAGCAGCCAAGATCGGGTGGGGACCTACGAGCAGTACTTC.

This clonotype has ten or more counts. The DNA of the CDR3 is TGTGCCAGCAGCTTCCGGGAGGGGGGTCCAGATACGCAGTATTTT. It specifies CASSFREGGPDTQYF. This chain links TRBV7-2 with TRBJ2-3, with 8 bases aligning to TRBD2. Trimming cost V 3 bases and J 4 bases; bases outside gene matches: 6. The CDR3 contains 15 residues. Germline CDR1 SGHTA, CDR2 FQGNSA.

This clonotype occurred many times. This sequence joins TRBV6-4 and TRBJ2-3; TRBD2 matches at 10 bases. V lost 4 bases to trimming and J lost 4 bases; unmatched junction nucleotides: 2. Germline-derived CDR1 and CDR2 are MRHNA and SNTAGT. This CDR3 is built from 14 residues. CDR3 sequence reads: CASSASGGADTQYF. CDR3 sequence (DNA): TGTGCCAGCAGTGCTAGCGGGGGCGCAGATACGCAGTATTTT.

Many counts were recorded for this clonotype. This chain joins TRBV7-2 and TRBJ1-1; 7 nucleotides match TRBD1. Germline V CDR1 and CDR2: SGHTA, FQGNSA. V lost 1 base to trimming and J lost 0 bases; unmatched junction nucleotides: 2. The CDR3 runs to 15 residues. CDR3 DNA sequence: TGTGCCAGCAGCTTAGGAGGACAGGTGAACACTGAAGCTTTCTTT. This encodes CASSLGGQVNTEAFF.

This clonotype showed up many times. This chain connects TRBV28 to TRBJ2-1; 8 bases map to TRBD2. V lost 6 bases and J lost 3; bases outside the gene matches: 10. Germline V gene sequence: CDR1 MDHEN, CDR2 SYDVKM. This CDR3 region has 16 residues. CDR3 residues: CASSSPGRGDYNEQFF. The CDR3 region has the DNA TGTGCCAGCAGCTCCCCCGGGCGGGGGGACTACAATGAGCAGTTCTTC.

The sample holds many counts of this clonotype. The rearrangement uses TRBV12-3 or TRBV12-4 and TRBJ2-5; possible D gene TRBD2, 6 bases. The CDR3 is 13 residues long. Deletions cut 5 bases from V and 2 bases from J, with 9 bases between. In DNA form, the CDR3 reads TGTGCCAGCAGTAGGGACTCACAAGAGACCCAGTACTTC. It encodes CASSRDSQETQYF.

This clonotype came up many times. This rearrangement joins TRBV7-8 to TRBJ2-3, with D maybe TRBD2 (5 bases). The CDR3 is 14 amino acids. With 3 bases removed from V and 6 bases from J, the gap between germline ends came to 13 bases. The germline V gene encodes CDR1 SGHVS and CDR2 FQNEAQ. The DNA for the CDR3 is TGTGCCAGCAGCTTCGAGGGAGTCGGGGATACGCAGTATTTT. It codes for CASSFEGVGDTQYF.

This clonotype was detected ten times or more. A much larger clone lies one base from this, so it may be a read error. CDR3 sequence: CASSYYGETEAFF. In DNA, the CDR3 is TGTGCCAGCAGTTACTATGGGGAGACTGAAGCTTTCTTT. The rearrangement joins TRBV6-5 to TRBJ1-1, with no clear D. CDR1 is MNHEY, CDR2 SVGAGI, per germline. The CDR3 has 13 amino acids. Trimming cost V 1 base and J 5 bases, with 8 bases left between them.

This clonotype has a count of ten or more. V usage is TRBV20-1 and J usage is TRBJ2-5; the D gene is possibly TRBD2 (7 bases). This CDR3 comprises 15 residues. V lost 0 bases and J 5 bases, leaving 16 bases between the germline ends. Germline values: CDR1 DFQATT, CDR2 SNEGSKA (reference sequence). The CDR3 sequence is CSARDARGGGETQYF. CDR3 nucleotides: TGCAGTGCTAGAGATGCCCGAGGGGGGGGGGAGACCCAGTACTTC.

This clonotype has ten or more counts. The chain links TRBV7-6 to TRBJ1-5; tentatively, D is TRBD1 (6 bases). This CDR3 has 16 residues. Germline CDR1 SGHVS, CDR2 FNYEAQ. Trimming removed 0 bases from V and 4 bases from J, with 13 bases in between. CDR3 DNA sequence: TGTGCCAGCAGCTTAGCCCCAGGGGTGAGGAATCAGCCCCAGCATTTT. Translating gives CASSLAPGVRNQPQHF. Supplemented by reference TRBV7-6 and TRBJ1-5, the full variable domain reads GAGVSQSPRYKVTKRGQDVALRCDPISGHVSLYWYRQALGQGPEFLTYFNYEAQQDKSGLPNDRFSAERPEGSISTLTIQRTEQRDSAMYRCASSLAPGVRNQPQHFGDGTRLSIL.

A note on this clonotype: Possible read error: a much larger clone is one base away. The chain couples TRBV6-2 or TRBV6-3 to TRBJ1-4; the D is unclear. The V gene's germline CDR1 is MNHEY and CDR2 SVGEGT. The length of the CDR3 is 12 residues. Trimming left V 6 bases short and J 6 bases short, with 8 bases between. The CDR3 reads CASRDQDEKLFF. For the CDR3, the DNA is TGTGCCAGCAGGGACCAGGATGAAAAACTGTTTTTT.

This chain connects TRBV15 to TRBJ1-2; D is unclear. V lost 0 bases, J lost 5 bases, and 4 bases lay in between. The germline gives CDR1 LNHNV, CDR2 YYDKDF (reference sequence). The length of the CDR3 is 12 residues. The CDR3 protein is CATSRDKYGYTF. The CDR3 DNA reads as TGTGCCACCAGCAGAGATAAGTATGGCTACACCTTC.

Ten or more counts support this clonotype. This clone may be a read error of a much larger clone one base away. The V and J genes are TRBV7-2 and TRBJ1-1, with no clear D. The CDR3 runs to 13 residues. The V and J ends lost 3 bases and 1 base respectively, with 6 bases between them. Germline V gene data show CDR1 as SGHTA and CDR2 as FQGNSA. The CDR3 loop is CASSFRANTEAFF. CDR3 bases: TGTGCCAGCAGCTTTAGGGCGAACACTGAAGCTTTCTTT.

This clonotype was counted at least ten times. The gene calls are TRBV20-1 and TRBJ2-3; TRBD1 or TRBD2 may be the D gene (6 bases each). V lost 3 bases to trimming and J lost 4 bases, with 14 bases between them. Germline lookup yields CDR1 DFQATT and CDR2 SNEGSKA (reference sequence). The CDR3 consists of 14 residues. CDR3 nucleotides: TGCAGTGCTAGCGTTGGGGGGCCGGCAGATACGCAGTATTTT. Amino acid sequence: CSASVGGPADTQYF.

This clonotype was seen at least ten times. The chain has TRBV7-2 and TRBJ1-5; no reliable D call. With 4 bases removed from V and 0 bases from J, the gap between germline ends came to 10 bases. This CDR3 contains 15 residues. CDR1 and CDR2 (germline): SGHTA, FQGNSA. The CDR3 bases are TGTGCCAGCAGCTCCCCCGGATTTAGCAATCAGCCCCAGCATTTT. It is translated as CASSSPGFSNQPQHF.

In this sample, this clonotype turned up many times. This chain joins TRBV7-2 and TRBJ1-5; D is unclear. CDR1 and CDR2 from the germline V gene are SGHTA and FQGNSA. V was clipped by 1 base and J by 6 bases, with 16 bases between them. The CDR3 consists of 16 residues. In DNA form, the CDR3 reads TGTGCCAGCAGCTTAGTCCGGAGTAGGTTAGGTCAGCCCCAGCATTTT. Translated: CASSLVRSRLGQPQHF. The variable domain in full, with the rest retrieved from reference TRBV7-2 and TRBJ1-5, is GAGVSQSPSNKVTEKGKDVELRCDPISGHTALYWYRQSLGQGLEFLIYFQGNSAPDKSGLPSDRFSAERTGGSVSTLTIQRTQQEDSAVYLCASSLVRSRLGQPQHFGDGTRLSIL.

This clonotype was recorded at least ten times. The chain has TRBV7-2 and TRBJ1-1, with unresolved D. The CDR3 is 13 amino acids. Germline lookup yields CDR1 SGHTA and CDR2 FQGNSA. The V gene lost 5 bases and the J gene lost 4 bases, with 11 bases spanning the gap. CDR3 residues: CASSPTRGTEAFF. CDR3 coding DNA: TGTGCCAGCAGCCCTACGCGTGGCACTGAAGCTTTCTTT.

This clonotype was counted at least ten times. The chain uses TRBV14 and TRBJ2-1; tentatively, D is TRBD2 (6 bases). The ends were cut back, 1 base at V and 6 bases at J, with 13 bases in the middle. Germline CDR1 reads SGHDN; CDR2 reads FVKESK. This CDR3 is built from 15 residues. The CDR3 region is CASSQVPGVSNEQFF. The CDR3, as DNA: TGTGCCAGCAGCCAAGTGCCGGGGGTAAGCAATGAGCAGTTCTTC.

This clonotype was seen at least ten times. The V and J genes are TRBV4-3 and TRBJ1-2; 7 bases map to TRBD1. V was clipped by 3 bases and J by 6 bases; unmatched bases: 4. CDR3 length: 13 amino acids. Germline V gene data show CDR1 as LGHNA and CDR2 as YSLEER. The chain's CDR3 is CASSHRQGDGYTF. The DNA for the CDR3 is TGCGCCAGCAGCCACCGACAGGGAGATGGCTACACCTTC.

This clonotype has at least ten counts. The chain employs TRBV6-1 and TRBJ2-7, with 9 bases aligning to TRBD1. The CDR3 has 15 amino acids. Germline V gene lookup returns CDR1 MNHNS and CDR2 SASEGT. Unmatched junction bases numbered 10, after V lost 5 bases and J lost 5 bases. Here the CDR3 reads CASSWVGTGSNEQYF. The CDR3 DNA reads as TGTGCCAGCAGTTGGGTTGGGACAGGGTCGAACGAGCAGTACTTC.

This clonotype was seen at least ten times. V gene TRBV7-3 combines with J gene TRBJ2-1, with 9 nucleotides matching TRBD2. This CDR3 spans 16 amino acids. V trimming: 4 bases; J trimming: 6 bases; junction bases outside the gene matches: 10. The V gene's germline CDR1 is SGHTA and CDR2 FQGTGA. CDR3 region: CASSSGLAGRGNEQFF. The DNA for the CDR3 is TGTGCCAGCAGCTCGGGGCTAGCGGGGCGAGGCAATGAGCAGTTCTTC.

At least ten counts were recorded for this clonotype. The chain couples TRBV20-1 to TRBJ1-2; unclear D gene. This CDR3 region has 12 residues. The germline V gene has CDR1 DFQATT and CDR2 SNEGSKA (reference sequence). V was clipped by 6 bases and J by 6 bases, with 14 bases between them. Here the CDR3 reads CSATLGLDGYTF. The CDR3 bases are TGCAGTGCAACTCTCGGACTAGATGGCTACACCTTC.

The table lists this clonotype with many counts. CDR3 loop: CASSSPGLAITDTQYF. The DNA of the CDR3 is TGTGCCAGCAGCTCACCGGGACTAGCCATCACAGATACGCAGTATTTT. The chain has TRBV7-2 and TRBJ2-3; 9 nucleotides agree with TRBD2. The germline CDR1 and CDR2 sequences are SGHTA and FQGNSA. The CDR3 runs 16 residues. The ends lost 4 bases at V and 2 bases at J; junction bases unmatched: 7.

This clonotype has a count of ten or more. V and J are TRBV28 and TRBJ2-7, with TRBD2 matching over 8 bases. Germline V CDR1 and CDR2: MDHEN, SYDVKM. Unmatched junction bases numbered 10, after V lost 7 bases and J lost 2 bases. The CDR3 totals 15 residues. The CDR3 protein is CASTSPGTSAYEQYF. The DNA for the CDR3 is TGTGCCAGCACCAGTCCCGGGACTAGTGCCTACGAGCAGTACTTC.

This clonotype has a count of ten or more. The V call is TRBV7-2, the J call TRBJ1-6; TRBD1 might be the D (5 bases). CDR1 is SGHTA, CDR2 FQGNSA, per germline. Trimming took 3 bases from V and 6 from J, leaving 12 bases between them. This CDR3 comprises 15 residues. The CDR3 region has the DNA TGTGCCAGCAGCTTCTCCGGGACGGCTAATTCACCCCTCCACTTT. Amino acids: CASSFSGTANSPLHF.